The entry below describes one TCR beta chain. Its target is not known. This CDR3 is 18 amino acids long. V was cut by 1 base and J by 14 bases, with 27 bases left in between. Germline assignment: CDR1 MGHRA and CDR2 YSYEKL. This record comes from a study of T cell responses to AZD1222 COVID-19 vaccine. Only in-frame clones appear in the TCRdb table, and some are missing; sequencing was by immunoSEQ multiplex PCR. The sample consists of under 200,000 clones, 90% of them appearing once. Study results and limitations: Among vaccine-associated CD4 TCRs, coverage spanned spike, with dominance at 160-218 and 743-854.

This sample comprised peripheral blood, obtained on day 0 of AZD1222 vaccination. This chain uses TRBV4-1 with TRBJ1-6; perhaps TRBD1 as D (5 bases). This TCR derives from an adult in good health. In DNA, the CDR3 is TGCGCCAGCAGCCAAGCCCCCACGGTCAGGCCGAGGGGACTCACCCTCCACTTT. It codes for CASSQAPTVRPRGLTLHF.